This is a list of T cell receptor beta chains from one sample in a study of shared clonotypes between healthy human individuals. Measured with immunoSEQ multiplex PCR; TCRdb has only the in-frame clones, and not every one. Of 2 million to 3 million clones in the sample, 90% to 95% are singletons; the top ten hold about 0.39%. Sequenced input: naive CD4+ T cells from PBMCs. The receptors derive from a man between 18 and 29 years old in good health. Some clones in this sample may be carry-over from other donors' samples. Each CDR3 is given with its conserved first and last residue. D genes are given only for firm matches. Expanded clones are given a class, and other clones once, few, many or no size at all.

size	V	J	D	DNA	CDR3
few	TRBV7-8	TRBJ1-2	.	TGTGCCAGCAGCTTAGCGCTCAGCGGCAGTGGTAACTATGGCTACACCTTC	CASSLALSGSGNYGYTF
.	TRBV7-9	TRBJ2-3	.	TGTGCCAGCAGCTTAAAACAGGGCACAGATACGCAGTATTTT	CASSLKQGTDTQYF
.	TRBV19	TRBJ1-5	.	TGTGCCAGTAGTATAGCGGGAACAGGGATGGGTCAGCCCCAGCATTTT	CASSIAGTGMGQPQHF
.	TRBV11-3	TRBJ2-7	.	TGTGCCAGCAGCTTGGCTAGGCCGCCTACGAAGCAGTACTTC	CASSLARPPTKQYF
.	TRBV7-2	TRBJ2-5	.	TGTGCCAGCAGCTCTAGAGGGGGAAGGGGGGAGACCCAGTACTTC	CASSSRGGRGETQYF
.	TRBV6-5	TRBJ1-5	.	TGTGCCAGCAGTTACGACAGAGTCGCGCCCCAGCATTTT	CASSYDRVAPQHF
.	TRBV18	TRBJ1-1	TRBD1	TGTGCCAGCGAGGACAGGACGAACACTGAAGCTTTCTTT	CASEDRTNTEAFF
.	TRBV2	TRBJ2-5	TRBD2	TGTGCCAGCAGTCCGGGGGGGTGGGAGACCCAGTACTTC	CASSPGGWETQYF
.	TRBV5-1	TRBJ2-1	.	TGCGCCAGCAGCTTGAGGGGGGACTCACGGGGCAATGAGCAGTTCTTC	CASSLRGDSRGNEQFF
.	TRBV11-2	TRBJ2-7	TRBD1	TGTGCCAGCAGCTTGGACAGGGATGCCTACGAGCAGTACTTC	CASSLDRDAYEQYF
.	TRBV9	TRBJ2-3	.	TGTGCCAGCAGCGTGGCTTCAACAGATACGCAGTATTTT	CASSVASTDTQYF
.	TRBV28	TRBJ1-2	.	TGTGCCAGCAGCCCCCCAGGGGTCTATGGCTACACCTTC	CASSPPGVYGYTF
.	TRBV25-1	TRBJ2-3	.	TGTGCCAGCAGTGAACTCTCCACGCAGTATTTT	CASSELSTQYF
.	TRBV19	TRBJ2-1	.	TGTGCCAGTAGTATACAGGGGTTTGAGTTCTTC	CASSIQGFEFF
.	TRBV19	TRBJ1-5	.	TGTGCCAGTAGCCCCCTCTTATACAGTGATAGCAATCAGCCCCAGCATTTT	CASSPLLYSDSNQPQHF
.	TRBV6-5	TRBJ1-5	.	TGTGCCAGCAGTTACTCGAGGGGTGGCAATCAGCCCCAGCATTTT	CASSYSRGGNQPQHF
.	TRBV20-1	TRBJ2-2	TRBD1	TGCAGTGCTCCTGGGACAGGGGAGGCTTTTTTT	CSAPGTGEAFF
.	TRBV28	TRBJ1-4	.	TGTGCCAGCAGTTTATCCGGGGCCAGTGATGAAAAACTGTTTTTT	CASSLSGASDEKLFF
once	TRBV28	TRBJ2-7	.	TGTGCCAGCACAGGACAGTACTACGAGCAGTACTTC	CASTGQYYEQYF
.	TRBV27	TRBJ2-7	TRBD2	TGTGCCAGCAGTTTGATGGGACTAGCGCCCAACGAGCAGTACTTC	CASSLMGLAPNEQYF
.	TRBV5-1	TRBJ2-1	TRBD1	TGCGCCAGCAGCTCCATCCGGGACAGACGCAACAATGAGCAGTTCTTC	CASSSIRDRRNNEQFF
.	TRBV5-5	TRBJ1-1	.	TGTGCCAGCAGCTTGTTCAGGGGATTAAATCTGGGCACTGAAGCTTTCTTT	CASSLFRGLNLGTEAFF
.	TRBV29-1	TRBJ2-3	.	TGCAGCGGGTTAATTGGGGGTACAGATACGCAGTATTTT	CSGLIGGTDTQYF
.	TRBV7-2	TRBJ2-1	.	TGTGCCAGCAGCGACAGTTTCTTC	CASSDSFF
.	TRBV28	TRBJ1-6	TRBD1	TGTGCCAGCAGCGGACAGGGCAGCTCCTATAATTCACCCCTCCACTTT	CASSGQGSSYNSPLHF
.	TRBV14	TRBJ2-3	.	TGTGCCAGCAGCCAAGATCTGGGGCGAGGCACAGATACGCAGTATTTT	CASSQDLGRGTDTQYF
.	TRBV4-1	TRBJ1-3	.	TGCGCCAGCAGCCAAGAGGGGGCGCGGGGAAACACCATATATTTT	CASSQEGARGNTIYF
.	TRBV27	TRBJ2-7	.	TGTGCCAGCAGGACAAAGGGGGGCAGAGGCGAGCAGTACTTC	CASRTKGGRGEQYF
.	TRBV7-9	TRBJ1-4	.	TGTGCCAGCAGCCCCGGGTCTTCGGAGCGAGCAGAAAAACTGTTTTTT	CASSPGSSERAEKLFF
.	TRBV29-1	TRBJ1-3	.	TGCAGCGTTGTCGACCCGGGGAGCTCTGGAAACACCATATATTTT	CSVVDPGSSGNTIYF
.	TRBV27	TRBJ1-2	.	TGTGCCAGCAGTTTATTAGCCCACGGGAGCACATTGGGCTACACCTTC	CASSLLAHGSTLGYTF
once	TRBV5-1	TRBJ1-2	.	TGCGCCAGCAGCTTGGTGGCAGGTACGGGCGGCTACACCTTC	CASSLVAGTGGYTF
.	TRBV10-3	TRBJ2-1	.	TGTGCCATCAGTGACCTGGGGCGGAATGAGCAGTTCTTC	CAISDLGRNEQFF
.	TRBV7-6	TRBJ1-2	.	TGTGCCAGCAGCTTAGCAGGAACAGCCGGGGGCATCTATGGCTACACCTTC	CASSLAGTAGGIYGYTF
.	TRBV28	TRBJ2-3	.	TGTGCCAGCACCCCCCCAGGCGCAAAATCGGGTACGCAGTATTTT	CASTPPGAKSGTQYF
few	TRBV18	TRBJ1-5	.	TGTGCCAGCTCACCAGCGACGGATCAGCCCCAGCATTTT	CASSPATDQPQHF
once	TRBV25-1	TRBJ2-1	TRBD2	TGTGCCAGCAGTGAAGGGGGAGCGGGGTCCAGGGATGAGCAGTTCTTC	CASSEGGAGSRDEQFF
.	TRBV6-5	TRBJ1-2	.	TGTGCCAGCAGCCTTCGGAGGGGGTTGGACTATGGCTACACCTTC	CASSLRRGLDYGYTF
.	TRBV28	TRBJ2-1	.	TGTGCCAGCAGCCTTAGGAGCAATGAGCAGTTCTTC	CASSLRSNEQFF
.	TRBV6-6	TRBJ2-7	.	TGTGCCAGCAGTTTAAGTGGACAGCTCTACGAGCAGTACTTC	CASSLSGQLYEQYF
.	TRBV6-6	TRBJ1-2	.	TGTGCCAGCAGTCCAACCGGGCTGGCTGGCTACACCTTC	CASSPTGLAGYTF
.	TRBV7-3	TRBJ2-3	TRBD1	TGTGCCAGCAGCTGGACCGGGACAGGAGTTATTCCTAGCACAGATACGCAGTATTTT	CASSWTGTGVIPSTDTQYF
.	TRBV5-1	TRBJ2-5	.	TGCGCCAGCAGCTTGGGCCTGGCGGGGCAAGAGACCCAGTACTTC	CASSLGLAGQETQYF
.	TRBV18	TRBJ1-6	.	TGTGCCAGCTCAGGAGGGCCCTATAATTCACCCCTCCACTTT	CASSGGPYNSPLHF
.	TRBV5-1	TRBJ2-1	.	TGCGCCAGCAGTAAGGTTACGGCAGGGCGCTACAATGAGCAGTTCTTC	CASSKVTAGRYNEQFF
.	TRBV7-9	TRBJ1-1	TRBD1	TGTGCCAGCAGCTTAGCGATGGGGAGGACAGGGGATGAAGCTTTCTTT	CASSLAMGRTGDEAFF
few	TRBV5-1	TRBJ1-5	.	TGCGCCAGCAGCTTGGGAGGGGTCAATCAGCCCCAGCATTTT	CASSLGGVNQPQHF
.	TRBV19	TRBJ2-4	.	TGTGCCAGTAGTATGGACGGGAAGGGCAAAAACATTCAGTACTTC	CASSMDGKGKNIQYF
.	TRBV6-1	TRBJ1-5	.	TGTGCCAGCAGTGAAGAGCTGGGGCCCCAGCCCCAGCATTTT	CASSEELGPQPQHF
.	TRBV6-1	TRBJ2-1	.	TGTGCCAGCAGTGAAAATTTCCTGAGCTCCTACAATGAGCAGTTCTTC	CASSENFLSSYNEQFF
.	TRBV5-6	TRBJ2-5	.	TGTGCCAGCAGCTTGGTACGCCAAGAGACCCAGTACTTC	CASSLVRQETQYF
.	TRBV5-1	TRBJ1-1	.	TGCGCCAGCAGCTCTAGGGGGGCGCCGGACACTGAAGCTTTCTTT	CASSSRGAPDTEAFF